This TCR beta chain was recorded in a study of blood T cell repertoires in COVID-19. Study overall: The cDNA or gDNA used as material had been derived from T cells, B-cell-depleted T cells, or PBMCs.

Germline V CDR1 and CDR2: GTSNPN, SVGIG (reference sequence). The CDR3 spans 11 residues. The V and J ends lost 4 bases and 5 bases respectively, with 8 bases between them. Authors' analysis steps: Reference gene primers were amplified, and this amplification served to estimate nucleated cell counts. Sequenced by immunoSEQ multiplex PCR; TCRdb stores in-frame clones only, minus some. V and J calls and clone size are copied from that table; D and trimming were computed from the DNA. This table has some 150,000 clones, about 82% appearing once. The chain carries TRBV30 and TRBJ1-2; D is unclear. This TCR was recovered from a woman between 40 and 55 years old who had recovered from COVID-19. Specimen: PBMCs or T cells enriched from blood (not recorded which). CDR3 bases: TGTGCCTGGACCGAGGGATATGGCTACACCTTC. It encodes CAWTEGYGYTF.